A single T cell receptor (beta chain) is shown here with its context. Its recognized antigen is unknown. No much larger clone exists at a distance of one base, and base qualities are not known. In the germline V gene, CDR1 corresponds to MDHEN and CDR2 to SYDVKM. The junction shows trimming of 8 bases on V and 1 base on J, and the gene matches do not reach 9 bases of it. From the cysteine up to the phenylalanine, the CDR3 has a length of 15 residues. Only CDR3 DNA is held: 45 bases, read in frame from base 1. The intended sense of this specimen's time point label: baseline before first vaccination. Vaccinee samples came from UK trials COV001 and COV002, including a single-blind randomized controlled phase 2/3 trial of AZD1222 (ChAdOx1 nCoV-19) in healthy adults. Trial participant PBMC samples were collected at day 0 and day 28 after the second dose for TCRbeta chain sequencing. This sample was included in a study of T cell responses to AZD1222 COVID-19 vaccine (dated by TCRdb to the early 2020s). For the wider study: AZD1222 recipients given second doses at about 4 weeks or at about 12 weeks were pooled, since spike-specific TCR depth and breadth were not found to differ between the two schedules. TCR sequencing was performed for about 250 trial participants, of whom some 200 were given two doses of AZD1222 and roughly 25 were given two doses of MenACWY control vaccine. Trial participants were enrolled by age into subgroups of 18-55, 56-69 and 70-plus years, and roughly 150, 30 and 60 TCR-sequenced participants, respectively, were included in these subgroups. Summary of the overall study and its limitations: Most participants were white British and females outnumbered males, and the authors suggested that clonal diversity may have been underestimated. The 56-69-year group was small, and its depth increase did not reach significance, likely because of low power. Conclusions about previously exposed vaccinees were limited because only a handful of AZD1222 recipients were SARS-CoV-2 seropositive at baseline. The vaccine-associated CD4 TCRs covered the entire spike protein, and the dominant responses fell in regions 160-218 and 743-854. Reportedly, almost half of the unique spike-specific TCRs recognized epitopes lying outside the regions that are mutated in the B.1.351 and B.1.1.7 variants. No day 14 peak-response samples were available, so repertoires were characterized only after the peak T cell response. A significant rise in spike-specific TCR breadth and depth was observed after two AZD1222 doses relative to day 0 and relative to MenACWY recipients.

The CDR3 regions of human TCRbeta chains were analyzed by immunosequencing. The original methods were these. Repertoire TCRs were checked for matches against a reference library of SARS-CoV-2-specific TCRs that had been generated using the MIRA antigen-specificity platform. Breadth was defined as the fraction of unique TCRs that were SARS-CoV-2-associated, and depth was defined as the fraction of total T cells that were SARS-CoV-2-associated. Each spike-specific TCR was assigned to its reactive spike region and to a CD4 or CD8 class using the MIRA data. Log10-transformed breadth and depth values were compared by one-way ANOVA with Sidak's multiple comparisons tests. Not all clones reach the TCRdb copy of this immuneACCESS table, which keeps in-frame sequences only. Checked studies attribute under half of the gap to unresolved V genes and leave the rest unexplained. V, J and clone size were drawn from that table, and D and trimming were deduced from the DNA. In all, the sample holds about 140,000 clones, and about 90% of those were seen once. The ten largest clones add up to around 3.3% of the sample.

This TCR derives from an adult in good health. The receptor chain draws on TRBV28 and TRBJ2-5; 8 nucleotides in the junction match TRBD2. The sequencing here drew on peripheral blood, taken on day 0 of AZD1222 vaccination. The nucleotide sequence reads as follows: TGTGCCAGCCACGTAGCGGGGTCACCCCAAGAGACCCAGTACTTC. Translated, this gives CASHVAGSPQETQYF. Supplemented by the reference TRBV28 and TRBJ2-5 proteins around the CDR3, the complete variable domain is DVKVTQSSRYLVKRTGEKVFLECVQDMDHENMFWYRQDPGLGLRLIYFSYDVKMKEKGDIPEGYSVSREKKERFSLILESASTNQTSMYLCASHVAGSPQETQYFGPGTRLLVL.